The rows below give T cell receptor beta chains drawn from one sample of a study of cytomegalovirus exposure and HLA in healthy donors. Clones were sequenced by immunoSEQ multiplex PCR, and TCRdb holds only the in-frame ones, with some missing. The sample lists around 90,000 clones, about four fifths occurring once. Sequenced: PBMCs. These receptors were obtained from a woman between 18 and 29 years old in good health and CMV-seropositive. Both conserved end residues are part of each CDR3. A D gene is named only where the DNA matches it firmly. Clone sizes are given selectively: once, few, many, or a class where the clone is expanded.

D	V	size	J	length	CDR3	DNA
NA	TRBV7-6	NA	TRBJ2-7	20	CASSLTFRTVSEVLPYEQYF	TGTGCCAGCAGCTTAACTTTTCGGACAGTGAGTGAGGTTCTTCCCTACGAGCAGTACTTC
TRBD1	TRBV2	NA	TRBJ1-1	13	CASQSGQGLDAFF	TGTGCCAGCCAGAGTGGACAGGGCTTGGATGCTTTCTTT
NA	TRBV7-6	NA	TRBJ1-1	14	CASSLDTGNTEAFF	TGTGCCAGCAGCTTAGATACGGGGAACACTGAAGCTTTCTTT
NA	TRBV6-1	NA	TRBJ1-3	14	CARRGGASGNTIYF	TGTGCCAGGAGGGGGGGGGCATCTGGAAACACCATATATTTT
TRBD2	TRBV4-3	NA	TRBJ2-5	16	CASSQEGGGDLGTQYF	TGCGCCAGCAGCCAAGAAGGCGGGGGGGATTTAGGGACCCAGTACTTC
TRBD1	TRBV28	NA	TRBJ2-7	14	CASTTTGGPYEQYF	TGTGCCAGCACCACGACAGGGGGACCCTACGAGCAGTACTTC
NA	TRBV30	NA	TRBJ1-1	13	CAWSNRVGTEAFF	TGTGCCTGGAGTAACAGGGTGGGGACTGAAGCTTTCTTT
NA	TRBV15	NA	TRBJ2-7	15	CATSDSDRPPYEQYF	TGTGCCACCAGTGATTCTGACAGGCCCCCCTACGAGCAGTACTTC
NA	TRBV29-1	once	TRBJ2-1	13	CSVLYRDRNEQFF	TGCAGCGTTCTGTACAGGGATCGCAATGAGCAGTTCTTC
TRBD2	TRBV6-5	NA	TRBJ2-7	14	CASSSGTSGDEQYF	TGTGCCAGCAGTTCCGGGACTAGCGGGGATGAGCAGTACTTC
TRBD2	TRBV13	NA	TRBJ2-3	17	CASSPQRPGLDTDTQYF	TGTGCCAGCAGCCCTCAAAGACCGGGACTAGATACAGATACGCAGTATTTT
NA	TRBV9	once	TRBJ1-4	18	CASSLSRRGEGSNEKLFF	TGTGCCAGCAGCCTCAGCCGGAGGGGCGAGGGTTCTAATGAAAAACTGTTTTTT
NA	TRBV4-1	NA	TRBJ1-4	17	CASSQEGARGLNEKLFF	TGCGCCAGCAGCCAAGAAGGCGCGCGGGGACTTAATGAAAAACTGTTTTTT
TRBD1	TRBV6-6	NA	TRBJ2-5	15	CASSYPGQGRETQYF	TGTGCCAGCAGTTACCCGGGACAGGGACGAGAGACCCAGTACTTC
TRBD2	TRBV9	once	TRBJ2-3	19	CASSVEPLQAGGGTDTQYF	TGTGCCAGCAGCGTAGAGCCCCTCCAGGCGGGGGGCGGGACAGATACGCAGTATTTT
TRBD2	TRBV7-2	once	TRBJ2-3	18	CASSLVTDLAGGTDTQYF	TGTGCCAGCAGCTTAGTAACTGATCTAGCGGGGGGGACGGATACGCAGTATTTT
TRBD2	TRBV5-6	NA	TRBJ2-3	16	CASSSVGLEYVDTQYF	TGTGCCAGCAGCTCGGTCGGACTAGAGTACGTAGATACGCAGTATTTT
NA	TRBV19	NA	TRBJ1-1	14	CASSRSGVGTEAFF	TGTGCCAGTAGTAGATCAGGGGTCGGCACTGAAGCTTTCTTT
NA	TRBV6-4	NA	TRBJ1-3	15	CASGLSGDSGNTIYF	TGTGCCAGCGGGTTATCAGGGGACTCTGGAAACACCATATATTTT
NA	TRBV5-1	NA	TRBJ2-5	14	CASSLAGTQETQYF	TGCGCCAGCAGCTTGGCCGGGACTCAAGAGACCCAGTACTTC
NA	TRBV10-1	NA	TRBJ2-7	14	CASSDGSALYEQYF	TGCGCCAGCAGTGACGGGTCTGCACTCTACGAGCAGTACTTC
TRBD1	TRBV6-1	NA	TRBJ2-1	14	CASSEWTGRNEQFF	TGTGCCAGCAGTGAATGGACAGGGCGCAATGAGCAGTTCTTC
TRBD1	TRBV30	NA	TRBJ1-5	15	CAWTEGQGLFQPQHF	TGTGCCTGGACGGAGGGACAGGGGTTATTTCAGCCCCAGCATTTT
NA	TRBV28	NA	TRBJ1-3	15	CASSLMGASGNTIYF	TGTGCCAGCAGTTTAATGGGGGCCTCTGGAAACACCATATATTTT
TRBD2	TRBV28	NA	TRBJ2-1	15	CASSLGTLAGGEQFF	TGTGCCAGCAGTTTAGGAACTTTAGCGGGGGGAGAGCAGTTCTTC
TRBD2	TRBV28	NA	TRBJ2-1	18	CASSPGGWSAGGPHEQFF	TGTGCCAGCAGCCCTGGGGGATGGTCAGCGGGGGGGCCCCATGAGCAGTTCTTC
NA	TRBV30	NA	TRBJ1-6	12	CAWSGQGSPLHF	TGTGCCTGGAGTGGGCAGGGTTCACCCCTCCACTTT
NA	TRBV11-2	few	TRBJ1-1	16	CASSLALGGGGTEAFF	TGTGCCAGCAGCTTAGCCCTCGGGGGGGGTGGCACTGAAGCTTTCTTT
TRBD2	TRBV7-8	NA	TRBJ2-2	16	CASSRAGGTNTGELFF	TGTGCCAGCAGCCGAGCGGGGGGCACTAACACCGGGGAGCTGTTTTTT
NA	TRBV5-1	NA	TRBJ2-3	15	CASSLGATSTDTQYF	TGCGCCAGCAGCTTGGGGGCTACTTCCACAGATACGCAGTATTTT
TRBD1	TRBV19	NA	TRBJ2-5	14	CASSYRAQGETQYF	TGTGCCAGTAGTTATCGGGCACAGGGGGAGACCCAGTACTTC
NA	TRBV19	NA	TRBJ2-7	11	CATTAAYEQYF	TGTGCCACCACAGCCGCTTACGAGCAGTACTTC
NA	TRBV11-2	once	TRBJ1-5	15	CASSLDNREDQPQHF	TGTGCCAGCAGCTTAGATAACCGGGAAGATCAGCCCCAGCATTTT
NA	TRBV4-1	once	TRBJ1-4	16	CASSQDLEGLGEKLFF	TGCGCCAGCAGCCAAGATCTAGAGGGTTTAGGTGAAAAACTGTTTTTT
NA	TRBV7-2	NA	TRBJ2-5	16	CASSLAPWRGQETQYF	TGTGCCAGCAGCTTAGCGCCTTGGCGGGGTCAAGAGACCCAGTACTTC
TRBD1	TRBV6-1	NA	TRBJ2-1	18	CASSEVGQGRSSYNEQFF	TGTGCCAGCAGTGAAGTGGGACAGGGCCGAAGCTCCTACAATGAGCAGTTCTTC
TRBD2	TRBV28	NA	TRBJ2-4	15	CASNPGGEGKNIQYF	TGTGCCAGCAATCCGGGAGGTGAAGGCAAAAACATTCAGTACTTC
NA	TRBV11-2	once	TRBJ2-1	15	CASSLDGGGYNEQFF	TGTGCCAGCAGCTTAGATGGCGGCGGCTACAATGAGCAGTTCTTC
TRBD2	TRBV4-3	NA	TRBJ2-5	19	CASSRPAPGLAGGGETQYF	TGCGCCAGCAGCCGACCGGCCCCGGGACTAGCGGGGGGGGGAGAGACCCAGTACTTC
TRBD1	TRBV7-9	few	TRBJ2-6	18	CASSLWDRGAPGANVLTF	TGTGCCAGCAGCTTATGGGACAGGGGCGCTCCTGGGGCCAACGTCCTGACTTTC
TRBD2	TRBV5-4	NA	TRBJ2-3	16	CASSPISGGAVDTQYF	TGTGCCAGCAGTCCCATTAGCGGGGGGGCCGTAGATACGCAGTATTTT
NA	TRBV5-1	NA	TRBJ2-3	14	CASQIVGSTDTQYF	TGCGCCAGCCAGATCGTTGGTAGCACAGATACGCAGTATTTT
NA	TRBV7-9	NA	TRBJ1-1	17	CASSWTGDPSGKTEAFF	TGTGCCAGCAGCTGGACGGGAGACCCATCAGGGAAGACTGAAGCTTTCTTT
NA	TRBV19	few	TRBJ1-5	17	CASSIGQGRLSNQPQHF	TGTGCCAGTAGTATTGGGCAGGGCCGCTTAAGCAATCAGCCCCAGCATTTT